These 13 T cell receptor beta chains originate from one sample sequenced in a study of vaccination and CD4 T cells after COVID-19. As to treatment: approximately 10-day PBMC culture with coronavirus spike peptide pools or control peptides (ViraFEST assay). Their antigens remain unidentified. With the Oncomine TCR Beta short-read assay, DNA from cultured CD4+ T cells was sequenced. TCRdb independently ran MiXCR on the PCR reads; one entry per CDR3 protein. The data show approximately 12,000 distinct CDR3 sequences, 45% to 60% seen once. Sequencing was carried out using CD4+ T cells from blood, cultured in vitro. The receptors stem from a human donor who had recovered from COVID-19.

The DNA of the CDR3 is TGCAGTGCTAGAGCCGGGGTCAGAGTTCTGTCCGGGGAGCTGTTTTTT. This gives the protein CSARAGVRVLSGELFF. The V call is TRBV20-1, the J call TRBJ2-2, with a possible D match to TRBD2 (5 bases). V lost 1 base, J lost 6 bases, and 18 bases lay in between. Germline assignment: CDR1 DFQATT and CDR2 SNEGSKA (reference sequence). The CDR3 sequence is 16 residues long.

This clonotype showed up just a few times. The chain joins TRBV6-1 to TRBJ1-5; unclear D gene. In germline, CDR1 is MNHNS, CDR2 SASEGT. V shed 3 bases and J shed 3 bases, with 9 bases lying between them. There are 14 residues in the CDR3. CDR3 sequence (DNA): TGTGCCAGCAGTGAGGCCCCGGCCAATCAGCCCCAGCATTTT. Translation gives CASSEAPANQPQHF.

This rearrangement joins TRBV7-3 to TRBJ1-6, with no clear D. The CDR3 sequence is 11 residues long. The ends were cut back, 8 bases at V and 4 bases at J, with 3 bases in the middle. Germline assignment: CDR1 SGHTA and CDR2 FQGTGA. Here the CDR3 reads CASGYNSPLHF. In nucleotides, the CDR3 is TGTGCCAGCGGATATAATTCACCCCTCCACTTT. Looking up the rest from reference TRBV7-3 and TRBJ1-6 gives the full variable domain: GAGVSQTPSNKVTEKGKYVELRCDPISGHTALYWYRQSLGQGPEFLIYFQGTGAADDSGLPNDRFFAVRPEGSVSTLKIQRTERGDSAVYLCASGYNSPLHFGNGTRLTVT.

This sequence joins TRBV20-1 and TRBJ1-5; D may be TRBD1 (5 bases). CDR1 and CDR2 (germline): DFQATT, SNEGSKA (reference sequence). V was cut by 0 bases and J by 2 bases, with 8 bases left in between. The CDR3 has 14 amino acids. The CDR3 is CSARDTQGNQPQHF. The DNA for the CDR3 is TGCAGTGCTAGAGATACACAGGGCAATCAGCCCCAGCATTTT.

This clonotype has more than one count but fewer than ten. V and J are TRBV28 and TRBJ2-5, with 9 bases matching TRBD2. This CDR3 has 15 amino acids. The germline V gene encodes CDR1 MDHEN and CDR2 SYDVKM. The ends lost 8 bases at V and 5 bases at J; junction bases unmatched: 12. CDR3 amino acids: CASCIAGERWETQYF. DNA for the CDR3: TGTGCCAGCTGCATAGCGGGAGAACGATGGGAGACCCAGTACTTC.

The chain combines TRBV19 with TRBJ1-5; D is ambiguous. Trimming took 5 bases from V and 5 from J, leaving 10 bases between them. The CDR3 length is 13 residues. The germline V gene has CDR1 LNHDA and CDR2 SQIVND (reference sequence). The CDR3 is CASSGREYQPQHF. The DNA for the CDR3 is TGTGCCAGTAGTGGCCGGGAATATCAGCCCCAGCATTTT.

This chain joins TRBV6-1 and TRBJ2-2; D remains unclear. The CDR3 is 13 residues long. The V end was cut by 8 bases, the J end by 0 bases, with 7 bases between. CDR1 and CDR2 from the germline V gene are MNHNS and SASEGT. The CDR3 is CASGAANTGELFF. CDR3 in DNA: TGTGCCAGCGGAGCTGCGAACACCGGGGAGCTGTTTTTT.

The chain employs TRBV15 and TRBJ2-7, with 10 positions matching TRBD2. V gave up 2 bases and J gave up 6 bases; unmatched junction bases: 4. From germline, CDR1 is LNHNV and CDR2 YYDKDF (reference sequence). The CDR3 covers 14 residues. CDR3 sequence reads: CATSRTSGIAEQYF. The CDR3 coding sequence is TGTGCCACCAGCAGAACTAGCGGGATAGCCGAGCAGTACTTC.

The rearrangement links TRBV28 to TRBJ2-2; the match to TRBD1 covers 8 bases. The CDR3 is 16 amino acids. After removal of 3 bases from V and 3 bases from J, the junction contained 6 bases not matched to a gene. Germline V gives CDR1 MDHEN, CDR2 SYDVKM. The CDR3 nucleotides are TGTGCCAGCAGTTTTCAGGACAGGGACTACACCGGGGAGCTGTTTTTT. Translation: CASSFQDRDYTGELFF.

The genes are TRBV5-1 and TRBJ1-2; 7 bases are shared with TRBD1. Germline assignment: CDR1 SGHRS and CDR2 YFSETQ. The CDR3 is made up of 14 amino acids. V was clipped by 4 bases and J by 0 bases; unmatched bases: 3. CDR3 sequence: CASSRTGANYGYTF. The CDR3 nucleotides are TGCGCCAGCAGCCGGACAGGAGCTAACTATGGCTACACCTTC.

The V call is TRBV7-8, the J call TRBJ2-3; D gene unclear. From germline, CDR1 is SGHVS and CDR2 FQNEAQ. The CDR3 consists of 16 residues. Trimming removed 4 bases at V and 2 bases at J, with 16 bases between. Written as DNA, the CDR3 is TGTGCCAGCAGCTCGACCGGAGTCCCAAACACAGATACGCAGTATTTT. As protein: CASSSTGVPNTDTQYF.

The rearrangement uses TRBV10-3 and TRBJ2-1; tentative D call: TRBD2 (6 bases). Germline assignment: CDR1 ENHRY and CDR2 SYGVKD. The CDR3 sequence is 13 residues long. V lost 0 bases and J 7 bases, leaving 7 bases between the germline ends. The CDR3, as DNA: TGTGCCATCAGTGAGTCTGGGGGGAATGAGCAGTTCTTC. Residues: CAISESGGNEQFF.

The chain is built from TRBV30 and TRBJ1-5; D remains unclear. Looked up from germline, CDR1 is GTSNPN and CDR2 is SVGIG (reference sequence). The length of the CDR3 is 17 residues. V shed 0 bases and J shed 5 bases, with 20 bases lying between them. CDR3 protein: CAWSVQGGSERYQPQHF. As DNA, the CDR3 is TGTGCCTGGAGTGTACAAGGAGGGTCAGAAAGATATCAGCCCCAGCATTTT.